A single sample is the source of the 29 T cell receptor beta chains below, sequenced in a study of identical twins. Using its own MiXCR run on the 5' RACE reads, TCRdb lists one record per CDR3 protein. The sample yields 500,000 or so distinct CDR3 sequences, about 14% seen once. These data also formed part of another study, on yellow fever vaccine responses in identical twins.

The sample was CD4+ T cells sorted from blood. These receptors were collected from a woman aged 18 to 35 in good health.

The gene calls are TRBV28 and TRBJ1-2; D is possibly TRBD1 (5 bases). Deletions cut 7 bases from V and 3 bases from J, with 9 bases between. The CDR3 totals 12 residues. Per the germline V gene, CDR1 is MDHEN and CDR2 is SYDVKM. In DNA, the CDR3 is TGTGCCAGCACGGGGCGGTACTATGGCTACACCTTC. This codes for CASTGRYYGYTF.

This clonotype was detected a few times. The rearrangement joins TRBV5-1 to TRBJ1-1; D is unresolved. This CDR3 has 14 residues. Germline V gene data show CDR1 as SGHRS and CDR2 as YFSETQ. Trimming cost V 3 bases and J 7 bases, with 16 bases left between them. The CDR3 loop reads CASSSSGTAREAFF. CDR3 nucleotide sequence: TGCGCCAGCAGCTCCTCTGGCACGGCTCGTGAAGCTTTCTTT.

This clonotype was seen a handful of times. The chain is built from TRBV5-1 and TRBJ2-7; D ambiguous. V dropped 8 bases and J dropped 3 bases, with 9 bases sitting between them. The CDR3 is made up of 11 amino acids. Germline V gene lookup returns CDR1 SGHRS and CDR2 YFSETQ. The CDR3 nucleotides are TGCGCCAGGGTGAGCGACTACGAGCAGTACTTC. Encoded protein: CARVSDYEQYF.

This clonotype was observed many times. The chain carries TRBV6-1 and TRBJ2-3, with TRBD2 matching over 9 bases. CDR1 and CDR2 (germline): MNHNS, SASEGT. V lost 6 bases to trimming and J lost 2 bases; unmatched junction nucleotides: 3. The CDR3 extends over 14 amino acids. CDR3 sequence reads: CASRPGLATDTQYF. The CDR3 nucleotides read TGTGCCAGCAGGCCGGGACTAGCCACAGATACGCAGTATTTT.

This clonotype showed up just a few times. The V call is TRBV7-2, the J call TRBJ2-2; D is uncertain. Germline loops: CDR1 SGHTA, CDR2 FQGNSA. The ends were cut back, 6 bases at V and 4 bases at J, with 12 bases in the middle. The CDR3 has 14 amino acids. The CDR3 DNA is TGTGCCAGCAGTTCTACCCTCAGCACCGGGGAGCTGTTTTTT. The encoded protein is CASSSTLSTGELFF.

This clonotype has only a few counts. With a much larger clone just one base away, this may be a read error. This sequence joins TRBV29-1 and TRBJ2-1; maybe TRBD2 (6 bases). This CDR3 is built from 15 residues. V lost 1 base to trimming and J lost 2 bases, with 12 bases between them. Germline CDR1 SQVTM, CDR2 ANQGSEA. This chain's CDR3 is CSVEGTTFPYNEQFF. DNA for the CDR3: TGCAGCGTTGAAGGGACTACCTTCCCCTACAATGAGCAGTTCTTC.

This clonotype was counted only a few times. The rearrangement joins TRBV7-9 to TRBJ1-4; D is ambiguous. Deletions cut 5 bases from V and 7 bases from J, with 5 bases between. This CDR3 comprises 11 residues. CDR1 is SEHNR, CDR2 FQNEAQ, per germline (reference sequence). The DNA of the CDR3 is TGTGCCAGCAGCCACGGTGAAAAACTGTTTTTT. Residues: CASSHGEKLFF. The full variable domain, its missing parts supplied by reference TRBV7-9 and TRBJ1-4, is DTGVSQNPRHKITKRGQNVTFRCDPISEHNRLYWYRQTLGQGPEFLTYFQNEAQLEKSRLLSDRFSAERPKGSFSTLEIQRTEQGDSAMYLCASSHGEKLFFGSGTQLSVL.

This clonotype was observed a few times. The V and J genes are TRBV3-1 and TRBJ2-5, with TRBD2 matching over 8 bases. This CDR3 spans 17 amino acids. The germline CDR1 and CDR2 sequences are LGHDT and YNNKEL (reference sequence). Trimming at V came to 1 base and at J to 5 bases, leaving 12 bases not matched to a gene. The CDR3 DNA follows: TGTGCCAGCAGCCAAGCGGGGAGCGGGGGCCAACGGGAGACCCAGTACTTC. Residues: CASSQAGSGGQRETQYF.

In this sample, this clonotype turned up a few times. This chain joins TRBV4-3 and TRBJ2-3, with a possible D match to TRBD2 (5 bases). Germline CDR1 is LGHNA and CDR2 is YSLEER. The CDR3 runs 15 residues. Trimming removed 0 bases from V and 4 bases from J, with 11 bases in between. For the CDR3, the DNA is TGCGCCAGCAGCCAAGATCCCTTGAGGGCAGATACGCAGTATTTT. This translates into CASSQDPLRADTQYF.

The chain has TRBV6-5 and TRBJ2-7; D unresolved. The CDR3 runs to 9 residues. Trimming pared 7 bases from V and 9 bases from J, leaving 7 bases between. CDR1 and CDR2 from the germline V gene are MNHEY and SVGAGI. This CDR3 is CASTVRQYF. The DNA of the CDR3 is TGTGCCAGCACCGTGAGGCAGTACTTC.

The chain uses TRBV6-2 or TRBV6-3 and TRBJ2-7; D not certain. V dropped 10 bases and J dropped 4 bases, with 20 bases sitting between them. The V gene's germline CDR1 is MNHEY and CDR2 SVGEGT. This CDR3 is 14 amino acids long. The CDR3 nucleotides are TGTGCCACCGCTATTGGCAGCAGGAGATACGAGCAGTACTTC. Translated, it gives CATAIGSRRYEQYF.

This clonotype was seen ten or more times. V and J are TRBV27 and TRBJ2-1; 13 bases are a match to TRBD2. The CDR3 loop spans 15 amino acids. V was clipped by 3 bases and J by 6 bases; unmatched bases: 2. The germline gives CDR1 MNHEY, CDR2 SMNVEV (reference sequence). The DNA of the CDR3 is TGTGCCAGCAGTTTTAGACTAGCGGGAGGCAATGAGCAGTTCTTC. Translation: CASSFRLAGGNEQFF.

This clonotype was picked up a small number of times. CDR3 protein: CASSLRLKTQYF. In nucleotides, the CDR3 is TGTGCCAGCAGCTTGCGATTAAAGACCCAGTACTTC. The chain has TRBV7-9 and TRBJ2-5; D gene uncertain. CDR1 SEHNR and CDR2 FQNEAQ come from the germline V gene (reference sequence). The CDR3 totals 12 residues. Trimming took off 3 bases at V and 6 bases at J, with 8 bases between the two ends.

The V and J genes are TRBV3-1 and TRBJ2-3, with 9 bases identical to TRBD1. After removal of 0 bases from V and 3 bases from J, the junction contained 10 bases not matched to a gene. The germline V gene has CDR1 LGHDT and CDR2 YNNKEL (reference sequence). This CDR3 is built from 18 residues. As DNA, the CDR3 is TGTGCCAGCAGCCAAGAGTGGAGGACAGGGGAGGGGACAGATACGCAGTATTTT. Amino acids: CASSQEWRTGEGTDTQYF.

The V call is TRBV28, the J call TRBJ1-5; 7 bases are a match to TRBD1. The trim removed 5 bases at V and 3 bases at J, leaving 7 bases unmatched. The CDR3 consists of 15 residues. Germline V gene data show CDR1 as MDHEN and CDR2 as SYDVKM. For the CDR3, the DNA is TGTGCCAGCAGTCCTCCGGGACAGTCCAATCAGCCCCAGCATTTT. It codes for CASSPPGQSNQPQHF.

J is TRBJ2-2 and V is TRBV12-5, with a possible D match to TRBD1 (5 bases). The CDR3 runs to 15 residues. From germline, CDR1 is LGHNT and CDR2 FRNRAP. Trimming shortened V by 1 base and J by 5 bases, and 11 bases separated the two germline ends. CDR3: CASGLEAGWTGELFF. DNA for the CDR3: TGTGCTAGTGGTTTGGAGGCAGGGTGGACCGGGGAGCTGTTTTTT.

In DNA form, the CDR3 reads TGCAGCGTTGTATTCCCAGGGGCCTACGAGCAGTACTTC. It is translated as CSVVFPGAYEQYF. The rearrangement uses TRBV29-1 and TRBJ2-7; possible D gene TRBD1, 6 bases. Deletions cut 4 bases from V and 2 bases from J, with 12 bases between. This CDR3 comprises 13 residues. Germline V lookup: CDR1 SQVTM, CDR2 ANQGSEA.

The chain couples TRBV15 to TRBJ1-2; D is undetermined. Trimming took off 0 bases at V and 2 bases at J, with 7 bases between the two ends. Looked up from germline, CDR1 is LNHNV and CDR2 is YYDKDF (reference sequence). This CDR3 has 14 residues. This chain's CDR3 is CATSRDTGNYGYTF. The CDR3 nucleotides read TGTGCCACCAGCAGAGATACCGGGAACTATGGCTACACCTTC.

This clonotype was picked up many times. Here the CDR3 DNA reads TGTGCCATCAGTGAGTCAGGGGATACGGCAGATACGCAGTATTTT. Protein product: CAISESGDTADTQYF. The V call is TRBV10-3, the J call TRBJ2-3; D is perhaps TRBD1 (5 bases). This CDR3 comprises 15 residues. Per germline, CDR1 ENHRY and CDR2 SYGVKD. The V and J ends lost 0 bases and 4 bases respectively, with 11 bases between them.

The V gene is TRBV7-8, the J gene TRBJ2-3; 9 bases fit TRBD2. The junction had 15 bases not matched to a gene; V was cut back by 1 base and J by 4 bases. The CDR3 is made up of 19 amino acids. Germline V lookup: CDR1 SGHVS, CDR2 FQNEAQ. DNA of the CDR3: TGTGCCAGCAGCTTAGGGGGGCGAGGTAGCGGGAGTAATGCAGATACGCAGTATTTT. Encoded protein: CASSLGGRGSGSNADTQYF.

The chain combines TRBV7-9 with TRBJ2-7; tentatively, D is TRBD1 or TRBD2 (5 bases each). The CDR3 spans 13 residues. CDR1 SEHNR and CDR2 FQNEAQ come from the germline V gene (reference sequence). V shed 5 bases and J shed 3 bases, with 11 bases lying between them. CDR3 DNA: TGTGCCAGCAGCCCCCGGGACGGCTACGAGCAGTACTTC. Encoded protein: CASSPRDGYEQYF. Full variable domain (missing parts from reference TRBV7-9 and TRBJ2-7): DTGVSQNPRHKITKRGQNVTFRCDPISEHNRLYWYRQTLGQGPEFLTYFQNEAQLEKSRLLSDRFSAERPKGSFSTLEIQRTEQGDSAMYLCASSPRDGYEQYFGPGTRLTVT.

The chain links TRBV9 to TRBJ2-5; 14 bases map to TRBD2. CDR1 is SGDLS, CDR2 YYNGEE, per germline. CDR3 length: 16 amino acids. V gave up 4 bases and J gave up 4 bases; unmatched junction bases: 6. The CDR3 sequence is CASSPTSGGAAETQYF. In DNA, the CDR3 is TGTGCCAGCAGCCCGACTAGCGGGGGGGCCGCAGAGACCCAGTACTTC.

This clonotype was observed a few times. This chain connects TRBV7-9 to TRBJ2-7, with 7 bases identical to TRBD1. V shed 5 bases and J 0 bases; nucleotides not matched to a gene: 13. The germline CDR1 and CDR2 sequences are SEHNR and FQNEAQ (reference sequence). The CDR3 covers 17 residues. The CDR3 is CASSPRGSGTASYEQYF. DNA for the CDR3: TGTGCCAGCAGCCCGAGAGGGTCCGGGACAGCCTCCTACGAGCAGTACTTC.

V is TRBV20-1 and J is TRBJ2-2, with TRBD1 matching 7 bases. After removal of 3 bases from V and 2 bases from J, the junction contained 6 bases not matched to a gene. CDR3 length: 15 residues. Germline lookup yields CDR1 DFQATT and CDR2 SNEGSKA (reference sequence). In DNA, the CDR3 is TGCAGTGCTAGGGTGCAGGGGGTAAACACCGGGGAGCTGTTTTTT. Encoded protein: CSARVQGVNTGELFF.

There are many counts of this clonotype. One end of the junction fails to match germline, which may point to a read error. This chain connects TRBV7-2 to TRBJ2-7; no reliable D call. The CDR3 totals 13 residues. Germline CDR1 reads SGHTA; CDR2 reads FQGNSA. CDR3 amino acids: CASSLVLGYEQYF. CDR3 DNA: TGCGCCAGCAGCTTGGTGTTGGGCTACGAGCAGTACTTC.

CDR3 nucleotide sequence: TGCGCCAGCAGCTTCCCTAGCGGGTACCAAGAGACCCAGTACTTC. Translation gives CASSFPSGYQETQYF. The chain recombines TRBV5-1 with TRBJ2-5; TRBD2 aligns across 8 bases. V lost 2 bases, J lost 0 bases, and 3 bases stayed unmatched. The CDR3 consists of 15 residues. The germline CDR1 and CDR2 sequences are SGHRS and YFSETQ.

This clonotype appeared many times. This rearrangement joins TRBV6-5 to TRBJ1-1; D possibly corresponds to TRBD1 (5 bases). Between the trimmed V and J ends, which lost 10 bases and 9 bases, there was a span of 15 bases. The CDR3 loop spans 11 amino acids. Looked up from germline, CDR1 is MNHEY and CDR2 is SVGAGI. The CDR3, as DNA: TGTGCCACCTGTCGGGGGGATCAAGCTTTCTTT. This translates into CATCRGDQAFF.

This clonotype was recorded at least ten times. This chain connects TRBV12-3 or TRBV12-4 to TRBJ2-2; TRBD2 matches at 8 bases. The CDR3 has 15 amino acids. V gave up 5 bases and J gave up 8 bases; unmatched junction bases: 10. CDR3 sequence: CASSLLAGPEGELFF. CDR3 in DNA: TGTGCCAGCAGTCTTTTAGCGGGGCCCGAAGGGGAGCTGTTTTTT.

This clonotype has a handful of counts. The CDR3 protein is CASSQEKGYEQYF. Here the CDR3 DNA reads TGCGCCAGCAGCCAAGAGAAGGGCTACGAGCAGTACTTC. V and J are TRBV4-3 and TRBJ2-7; unclear D gene. The CDR3 contains 13 residues. Germline V gives CDR1 LGHNA, CDR2 YSLEER. Between the trimmed V and J ends, which lost 0 bases and 3 bases, there was a span of 6 bases.